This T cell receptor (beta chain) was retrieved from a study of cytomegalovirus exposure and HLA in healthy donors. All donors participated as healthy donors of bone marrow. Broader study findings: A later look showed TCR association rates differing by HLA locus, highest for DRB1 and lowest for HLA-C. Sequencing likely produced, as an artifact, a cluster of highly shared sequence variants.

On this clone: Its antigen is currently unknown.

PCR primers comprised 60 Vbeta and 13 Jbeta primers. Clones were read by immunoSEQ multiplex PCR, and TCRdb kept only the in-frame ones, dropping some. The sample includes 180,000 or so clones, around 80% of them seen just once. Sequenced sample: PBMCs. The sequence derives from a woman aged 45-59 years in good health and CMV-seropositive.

The CDR3: CASSIGGTDTEAFF. The CDR3 DNA is TGTGCCAGTAGTATAGGCGGGACAGACACTGAAGCTTTCTTT. V usage is TRBV19 and J usage is TRBJ1-1; 7 bases are a match to TRBD1. CDR3 length: 14 amino acids. Germline CDR1 reads LNHDA; CDR2 reads SQIVND (reference sequence). V trimming: 1 base; J trimming: 3 bases; junction bases outside the gene matches: 2.